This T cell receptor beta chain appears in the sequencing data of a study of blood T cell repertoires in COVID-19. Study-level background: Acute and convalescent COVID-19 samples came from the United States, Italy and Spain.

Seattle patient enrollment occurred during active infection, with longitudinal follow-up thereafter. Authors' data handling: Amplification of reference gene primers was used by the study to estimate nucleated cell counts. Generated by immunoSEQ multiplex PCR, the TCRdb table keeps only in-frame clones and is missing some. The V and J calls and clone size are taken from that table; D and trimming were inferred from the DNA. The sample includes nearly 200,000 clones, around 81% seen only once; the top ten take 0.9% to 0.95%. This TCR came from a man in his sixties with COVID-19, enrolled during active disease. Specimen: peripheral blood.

In DNA, the CDR3 is TGCAGCGTTCGTACCCCGGGACAGGGGGAGGGCGGCTACACCTTC. Amino acid sequence: CSVRTPGQGEGGYTF. This sequence joins TRBV29-1 and TRBJ1-2, with TRBD1 identical over 11 bases. The CDR3 consists of 15 residues. The germline gives CDR1 SQVTM, CDR2 ANQGSEA. Unmatched junction bases numbered 13, after V lost 5 bases and J lost 8 bases.